This T cell receptor beta chain is from a study of blood T cell repertoires in COVID-19. Study in general: The United States, Italy and Spain provided the acute and convalescent COVID-19 samples. From T cells, B-cell-depleted T cells, or PBMCs came the material, which was cDNA or gDNA.

On this clone: Other DNA sequences from this sample encode an identical CDR3 as well.

This table comes from immunoSEQ multiplex PCR, and its TCRdb copy is limited to in-frame clones, with some not included. This sample has nearly 100,000 clones, with around nine tenths found just once. V lost 5 bases and J lost 1, with 9 bases in between. Germline V gene data show CDR1 as MDHEN and CDR2 as SYDVKM. The CDR3 is 13 amino acids. This chain links TRBV28 with TRBJ2-7, with a tentative D call TRBD1 (5 bases). Sequenced: peripheral blood. This sequence originates from a man older than 75 with acute or convalescent COVID-19. The CDR3 DNA reads as TGTGCCAGCAGTATCGACAGTTCCTACGAGCAGTACTTC. Translated, it gives CASSIDSSYEQYF. The full variable domain, rest sourced from reference TRBV28 and TRBJ2-7, is DVKVTQSSRYLVKRTGEKVFLECVQDMDHENMFWYRQDPGLGLRLIYFSYDVKMKEKGDIPEGYSVSREKKERFSLILESASTNQTSMYLCASSIDSSYEQYFGPGTRLTVT.